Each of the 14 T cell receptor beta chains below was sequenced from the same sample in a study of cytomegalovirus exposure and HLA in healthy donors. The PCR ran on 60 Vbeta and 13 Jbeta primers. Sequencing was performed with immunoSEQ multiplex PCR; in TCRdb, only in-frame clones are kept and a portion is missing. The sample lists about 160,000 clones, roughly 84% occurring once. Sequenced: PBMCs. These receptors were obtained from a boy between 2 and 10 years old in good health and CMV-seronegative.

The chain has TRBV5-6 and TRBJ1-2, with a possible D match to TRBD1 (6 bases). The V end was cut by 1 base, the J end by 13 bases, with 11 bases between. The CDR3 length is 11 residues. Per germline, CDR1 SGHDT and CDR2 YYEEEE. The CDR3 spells CASSLTGPVTF. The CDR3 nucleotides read TGTGCCAGCAGCTTGACAGGGCCAGTCACCTTC.

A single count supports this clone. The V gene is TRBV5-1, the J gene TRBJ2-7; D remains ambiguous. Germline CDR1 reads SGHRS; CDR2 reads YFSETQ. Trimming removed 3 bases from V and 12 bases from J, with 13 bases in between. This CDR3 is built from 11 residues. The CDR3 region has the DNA TGCGCCAGCAGCTCCGAGCTGAGGTGGTACTTC. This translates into CASSSELRWYF.

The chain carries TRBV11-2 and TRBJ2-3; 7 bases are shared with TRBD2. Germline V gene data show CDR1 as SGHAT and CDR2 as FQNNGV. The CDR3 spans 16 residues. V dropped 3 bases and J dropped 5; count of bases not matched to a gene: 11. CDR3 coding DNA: TGTGCCAGCAGCTTCGGTCGGCAGGCTAGCGGAGATACGCAGTATTTT. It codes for CASSFGRQASGDTQYF.

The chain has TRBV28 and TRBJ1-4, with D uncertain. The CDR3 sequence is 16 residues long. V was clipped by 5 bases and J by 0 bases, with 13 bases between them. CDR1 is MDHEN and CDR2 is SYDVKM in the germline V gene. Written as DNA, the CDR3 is TGTGCCAGCAGTGGAGGTTGGGGTGCAACTAATGAAAAACTGTTTTTT. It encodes CASSGGWGATNEKLFF.

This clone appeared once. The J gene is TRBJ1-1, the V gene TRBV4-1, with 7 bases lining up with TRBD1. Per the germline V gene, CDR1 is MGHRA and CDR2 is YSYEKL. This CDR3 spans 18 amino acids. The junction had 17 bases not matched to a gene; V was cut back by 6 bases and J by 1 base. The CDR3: CASSPIGGLGGPNTEAFF. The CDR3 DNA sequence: TGCGCCAGCAGTCCAATCGGCGGGTTAGGGGGCCCGAACACTGAAGCTTTCTTT.

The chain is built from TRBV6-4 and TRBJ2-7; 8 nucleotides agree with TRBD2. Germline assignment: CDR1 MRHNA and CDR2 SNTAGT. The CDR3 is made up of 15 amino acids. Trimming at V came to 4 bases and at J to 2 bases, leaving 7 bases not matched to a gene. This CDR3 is CASSVASGPTYEQYF. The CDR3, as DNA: TGTGCCAGCAGTGTGGCTAGCGGGCCTACCTACGAGCAGTACTTC.

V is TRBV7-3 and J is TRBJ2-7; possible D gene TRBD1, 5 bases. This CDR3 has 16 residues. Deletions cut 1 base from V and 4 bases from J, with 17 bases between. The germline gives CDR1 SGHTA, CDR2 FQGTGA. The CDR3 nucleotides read TGTGCCAGCAGCTTAATAGGCCAGGGAATGATGTACGAGCAGTACTTC. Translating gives CASSLIGQGMMYEQYF.

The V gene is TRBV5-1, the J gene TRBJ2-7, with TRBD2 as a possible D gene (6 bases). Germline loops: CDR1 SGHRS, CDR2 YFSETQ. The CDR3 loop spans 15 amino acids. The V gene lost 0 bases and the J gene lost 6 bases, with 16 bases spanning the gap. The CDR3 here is CASSLVGGRVGEQYF. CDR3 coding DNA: TGCGCCAGCAGCTTGGTGGGGGGAAGGGTGGGCGAGCAGTACTTC.

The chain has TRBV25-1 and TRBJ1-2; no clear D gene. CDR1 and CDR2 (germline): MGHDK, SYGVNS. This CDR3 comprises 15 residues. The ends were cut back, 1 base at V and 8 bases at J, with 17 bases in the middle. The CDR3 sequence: CASSESRTHPGGYTF. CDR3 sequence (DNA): TGTGCCAGCAGTGAATCAAGGACTCACCCGGGGGGCTACACCTTC.

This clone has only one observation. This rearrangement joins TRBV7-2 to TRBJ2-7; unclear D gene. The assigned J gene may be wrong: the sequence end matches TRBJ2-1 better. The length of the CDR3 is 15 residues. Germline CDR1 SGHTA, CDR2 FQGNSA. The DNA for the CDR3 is TGTGCCAGCAGCTTAGCGCGAGGAACTTACAATGAGCAGTTCTTC. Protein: CASSLARGTYNEQFF.

CDR3 in amino acids: CASRRQGGNEAFF. CDR3 nucleotides: TGTGCCAGCAGGCGCCAGGGGGGTAATGAAGCTTTCTTT. The chain uses TRBV6-5 and TRBJ1-1, with 7 bases fitting TRBD1. The CDR3 extends over 13 amino acids. V was clipped by 6 bases and J by 7 bases; unmatched bases: 8. Germline assignment: CDR1 MNHEY and CDR2 SVGAGI.

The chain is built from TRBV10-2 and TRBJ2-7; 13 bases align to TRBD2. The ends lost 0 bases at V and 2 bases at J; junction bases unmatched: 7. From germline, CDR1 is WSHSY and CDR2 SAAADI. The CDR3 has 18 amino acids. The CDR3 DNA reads TGCGCCAGCAGTGAGTCGGGCGGACTAGCGGGAGTACCCTACGAGCAGTACTTC. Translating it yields CASSESGGLAGVPYEQYF.

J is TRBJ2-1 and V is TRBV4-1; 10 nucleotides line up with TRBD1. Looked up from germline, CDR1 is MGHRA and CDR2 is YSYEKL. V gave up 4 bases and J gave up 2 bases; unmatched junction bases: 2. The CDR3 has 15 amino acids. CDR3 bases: TGCGCCAGCAGCCCGGACAGGGGGACCTACAATGAGCAGTTCTTC. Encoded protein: CASSPDRGTYNEQFF.

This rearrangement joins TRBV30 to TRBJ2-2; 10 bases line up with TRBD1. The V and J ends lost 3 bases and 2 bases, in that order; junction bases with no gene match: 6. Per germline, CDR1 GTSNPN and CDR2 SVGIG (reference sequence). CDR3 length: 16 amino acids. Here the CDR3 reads CAWSQGTGDNTGELFF. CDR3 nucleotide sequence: TGTGCCTGGAGCCAAGGGACAGGGGATAACACCGGGGAGCTGTTTTTT.